The clone carrying this T cell receptor beta chain was found many times. Antigen unknown. The CDR3 length is 13 residues. The J segment lost 5 bases and the V segment lost 5 bases, leaving 6 bases of the junction unmatched. The germline V gene has CDR1 SGHRS and CDR2 YFSETQ. From 400 to 450 ng of RNA, a library with molecular barcoded alpha/delta and beta/gamma adaptors was made. TCRdb re-derived calls from the reads in MiXCR, one entry per CDR3 protein. The table shows 100,000 to 150,000 distinct CDR3 sequences, with 13% occurring only once. The data are from a study of read filtering for tumor transcriptome and immune sequencing. Overall study context: Patients were some 16 male and some 15 female, mean age 65.9 years, range roughly 45 to 85. 8 or 9 patients were R-ISS I, 16 were R-ISS II, 6 or 7 were R-ISS III. Transcriptome libraries were built from DNase-treated RNA. The study, taken as a whole, reports: The sorted CD138-negative fraction was a mixed bone marrow immune population, not purified T cells.

This chain joins TRBV5-1 and TRBJ1-1, with 7 bases matching TRBD1. This clonotype originated in a donor at least 40 years old with multiple myeloma. The sequencing sample was made of a population of CD138-negative cells sorted from bone marrow. CDR3 in amino acids: CASRTGIRTEAFF. The CDR3 DNA sequence: TGCGCCAGCAGGACAGGGATTCGAACTGAAGCTTTCTTT.